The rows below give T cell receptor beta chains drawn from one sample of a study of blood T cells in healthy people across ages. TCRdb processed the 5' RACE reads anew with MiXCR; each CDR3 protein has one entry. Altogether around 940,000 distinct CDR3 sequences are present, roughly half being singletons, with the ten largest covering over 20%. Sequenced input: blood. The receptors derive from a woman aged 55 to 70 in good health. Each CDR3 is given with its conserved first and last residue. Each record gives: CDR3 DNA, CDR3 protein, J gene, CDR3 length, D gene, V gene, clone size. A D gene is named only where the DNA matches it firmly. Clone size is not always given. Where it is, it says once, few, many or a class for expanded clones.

DNA: TGTGCCAGCAGTTACTTGGGGACAGGGGAAGACCCTCCGTACTTC; CDR3: CASSYLGTGEDPPYF; J: TRBJ2-5; length: 15; D: TRBD1; V: TRBV6-6; size: -
DNA: TGTGCCAGCAGTTACACAAACAACGCGCAGGGCCCCTATGGCTACACCTTC; CDR3: CASSYTNNAQGPYGYTF; J: TRBJ1-2; length: 17; D: -; V: TRBV6-5; size: -
DNA: TGTGCCATCATCCGGTGGCTGGACAAGCCGAAAGGGGAGCAGTTCTTC; CDR3: CAIIRWLDKPKGEQFF; J: TRBJ2-1; length: 16; D: -; V: TRBV10-3; size: few
DNA: TGTGCCAGCAGCAGCAACCGGGACAGGTTGACCAAAAACATTCAGTACTTC; CDR3: CASSSNRDRLTKNIQYF; J: TRBJ2-4; length: 17; D: TRBD1; V: TRBV13; size: -
DNA: TGTGCCAGCAGCTCGGAAGCCTCTGGGGCCAACGTCCTGACTTTC; CDR3: CASSSEASGANVLTF; J: TRBJ2-6; length: 15; D: -; V: TRBV5-5; size: few
DNA: TGTGCCAGCAGCTTTCGCCGGGGGAAGAAAGAGACCCAGTACTTC; CDR3: CASSFRRGKKETQYF; J: TRBJ2-5; length: 15; D: -; V: TRBV7-9; size: many
DNA: TGCAGCGCTGGAGGCGCGGGCCTGGGCACTGAAGCTTTCTTT; CDR3: CSAGGAGLGTEAFF; J: TRBJ1-1; length: 14; D: -; V: TRBV29-1; size: -
DNA: TGCGCCAGCAGCCCCCAGGGGTCCGCCAATGAGCAGTTCTTC; CDR3: CASSPQGSANEQFF; J: TRBJ2-1; length: 14; D: -; V: TRBV5-1; size: many
DNA: TGTGCCAGCAGCTTAATTTTGCAGGGAGACTACGAGCAGTACTTC; CDR3: CASSLILQGDYEQYF; J: TRBJ2-7; length: 15; D: -; V: TRBV5-6; size: -
DNA: TGTGCCAGCAGTGAATCGGCAGGGGGTAGGGAGACCCAGTACTTC; CDR3: CASSESAGGRETQYF; J: TRBJ2-5; length: 15; D: TRBD1; V: TRBV25-1; size: few
DNA: TGCGCCAGCAGCTTGGCGGGACTAGCGGGAGAGGAAGATACGCAGTATTTT; CDR3: CASSLAGLAGEEDTQYF; J: TRBJ2-3; length: 17; D: TRBD2; V: TRBV5-1; size: -
DNA: TGTGCCAGCAGCATCTCTAGCGGGAGAGGGTACGAGCAGTACTTC; CDR3: CASSISSGRGYEQYF; J: TRBJ2-7; length: 15; D: TRBD2; V: TRBV11-3; size: -
DNA: TGCAGTGCTAGTAAAGGCGGCAATCAGCCCCAGCATTTT; CDR3: CSASKGGNQPQHF; J: TRBJ1-5; length: 13; D: -; V: TRBV20-1; size: few
DNA: TGTGCCAGCAGCCAAATAAGCGTTCGTGGCGGGTCCTTAGCCAAAAACATTCAGTACTTC; CDR3: CASSQISVRGGSLAKNIQYF; J: TRBJ2-4; length: 20; D: -; V: TRBV3-1; size: -
DNA: TGCGCCAGCAGCTTGTCTAGCCCATACCAAGAGACCCAGTACTTC; CDR3: CASSLSSPYQETQYF; J: TRBJ2-5; length: 15; D: -; V: TRBV5-1; size: -
DNA: TGCAGCGTTGTGTGGGCAGGGGGAGAGACCCAGTACTTC; CDR3: CSVVWAGGETQYF; J: TRBJ2-5; length: 13; D: TRBD1; V: TRBV29-1; size: -
DNA: TGTGCCAGCAGTTTCCCCTCCTCGGGGCCCTACAATGTGCAGTACTTC; CDR3: CASSFPSSGPYNVQYF; J: TRBJ2-7; length: 16; D: -; V: TRBV27; size: -
DNA: TGTGCCAGCAGACCCCTAGGAAAGGGAGTTGAGACCCAGTACTTC; CDR3: CASRPLGKGVETQYF; J: TRBJ2-5; length: 15; D: -; V: TRBV28; size: -
DNA: TGTGCCACCAGCTACTCAAAGTACAATGAGCAGTACTTC; CDR3: CATSYSKYNEQYF; J: TRBJ2-4; length: 13; D: -; V: TRBV15; size: few
DNA: TGTGCCAGCACGCCGGGGGCTTCTAGCACAGATACGCAGTATTTT; CDR3: CASTPGASSTDTQYF; J: TRBJ2-3; length: 15; D: -; V: TRBV2; size: many
DNA: TGCGCCAGCAGCCAAGGTGTGGGGGCCCCGAACACCGGGGAGCTGTTTTTT; CDR3: CASSQGVGAPNTGELFF; J: TRBJ2-2; length: 17; D: -; V: TRBV4-1; size: -
DNA: TGTGCCATCATGGCAGGTCCGGGAGGGCCCACCTACAATGAGCAGTTCTTC; CDR3: CAIMAGPGGPTYNEQFF; J: TRBJ2-1; length: 17; D: TRBD2; V: TRBV28; size: -
DNA: TGTGCCAGCAGTTTTACGGGGGCGGGTGAGCAGTTCTTC; CDR3: CASSFTGAGEQFF; J: TRBJ2-1; length: 13; D: -; V: TRBV28; size: -
DNA: TGCAGTGCTAGAGCGTTTGAGACTCCTCTCTACGAGCAGTACTTC; CDR3: CSARAFETPLYEQYF; J: TRBJ2-7; length: 15; D: -; V: TRBV20-1; size: -
DNA: TGTGCCAGCAGCTTAGTTCAGTCAATGAACACTGAAGCTTTCTTT; CDR3: CASSLVQSMNTEAFF; J: TRBJ1-1; length: 15; D: -; V: TRBV7-9; size: few
DNA: TGTGCCAGTATTGGGGGGGACACAGGAAACACTGAAGCTTTCTTT; CDR3: CASIGGDTGNTEAFF; J: TRBJ1-1; length: 15; D: -; V: TRBV19; size: few
DNA: TGTGCCAGCAGTACATGGGACACACCCAAGGGGGAGCAGTACTTC; CDR3: CASSTWDTPKGEQYF; J: TRBJ2-7; length: 15; D: -; V: TRBV6-5; size: -
DNA: TGTGCCAGCAGTTCGACCCCTGCAGATACGCAGTATTTT; CDR3: CASSSTPADTQYF; J: TRBJ2-3; length: 13; D: -; V: TRBV13; size: -
DNA: TGCGCCAGCAGCCAAGGACAGAAAGATACGCAGTATTTT; CDR3: CASSQGQKDTQYF; J: TRBJ2-3; length: 13; D: -; V: TRBV4-1; size: few
DNA: TGTGCCTGGAGAGAACTCGGACCGAACATGGGCAATGAGCAGTTCTTC; CDR3: CAWRELGPNMGNEQFF; J: TRBJ2-1; length: 16; D: -; V: TRBV30; size: -
DNA: TGTGCCAGCAGCTTAGGGGTCTCCAACACTGAAGCTTTCTTT; CDR3: CASSLGVSNTEAFF; J: TRBJ1-1; length: 14; D: -; V: TRBV28; size: -